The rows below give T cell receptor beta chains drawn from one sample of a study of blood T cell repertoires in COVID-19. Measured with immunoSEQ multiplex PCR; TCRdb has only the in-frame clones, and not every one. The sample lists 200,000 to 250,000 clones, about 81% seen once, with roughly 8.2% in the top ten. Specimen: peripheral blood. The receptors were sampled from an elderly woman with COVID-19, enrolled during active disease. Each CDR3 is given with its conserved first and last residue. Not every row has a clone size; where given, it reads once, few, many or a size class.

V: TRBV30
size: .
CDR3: CAQARQGDEKLFF

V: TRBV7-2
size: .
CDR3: CASSSRTGAHGYTF

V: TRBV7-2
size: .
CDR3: CASSPQFGPDTQYF

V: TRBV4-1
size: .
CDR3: CASSQRGGYGYTF

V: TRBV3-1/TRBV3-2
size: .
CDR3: CASSQEGRGIGTQYF

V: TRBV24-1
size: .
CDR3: CATSDATGVETQYF

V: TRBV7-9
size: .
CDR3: CASSLDGGTYEQYF

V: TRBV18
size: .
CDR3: CASSPTGLNTEAFF

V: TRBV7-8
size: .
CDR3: CASSGRIGVGEKLFF

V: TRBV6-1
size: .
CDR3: CASSEGQTNYGYTF

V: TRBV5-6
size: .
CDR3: CASRNRGATNEKLFF

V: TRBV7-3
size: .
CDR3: CASSLGGGTFTGELFF

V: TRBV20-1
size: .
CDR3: CSAIITPGAFF

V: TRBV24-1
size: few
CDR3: CATSDQRDFSDTQYF